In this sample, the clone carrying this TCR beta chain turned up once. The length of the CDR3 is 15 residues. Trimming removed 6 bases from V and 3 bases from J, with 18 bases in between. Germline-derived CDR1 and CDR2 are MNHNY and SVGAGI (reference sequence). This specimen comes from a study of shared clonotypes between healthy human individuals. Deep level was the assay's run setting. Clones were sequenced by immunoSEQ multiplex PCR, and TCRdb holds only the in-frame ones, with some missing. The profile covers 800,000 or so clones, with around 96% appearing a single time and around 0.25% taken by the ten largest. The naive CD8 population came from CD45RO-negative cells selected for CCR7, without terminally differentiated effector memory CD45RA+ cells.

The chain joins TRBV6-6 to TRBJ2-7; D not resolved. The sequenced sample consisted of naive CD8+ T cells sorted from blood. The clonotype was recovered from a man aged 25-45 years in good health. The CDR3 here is CASRLRGSTNYEQYF. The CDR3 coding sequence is TGTGCCAGCAGGCTACGAGGCTCCACAAACTACGAGCAGTACTTC.